The T cell receptor beta chain described here comes from a study of blood T cell repertoires in COVID-19. Per the original data handling: Amplified reference gene primers provided the basis for estimating nucleated cell counts. TCRdb keeps only in-frame clones here, not all; method: immunoSEQ multiplex PCR. The D gene and trimming were derived from the DNA, and the V and J assignments and clone size from that table. There are about 310,000 clones in the sample; roughly 86% occur only once, and 1.3% lies in the top ten. CDR1 is MNHEY, CDR2 SVGEGT, per germline. V was trimmed by 7 bases and J by 3 bases, leaving 10 bases between them. The CDR3 has 13 residues.

Material: peripheral blood. The origin of this receptor is an older man with acute or convalescent COVID-19. This chain joins TRBV6-2 or TRBV6-3 and TRBJ2-1; tentative D call: TRBD1 (5 bases). The CDR3: CASTPDNYNEQFF. Written as DNA, the CDR3 is TGTGCCAGCACCCCGGACAACTACAATGAGCAGTTCTTC.